The next 2 T cell receptor beta chains were all read from a single sample in a study of cytomegalovirus exposure and HLA in healthy donors. 60 Vbeta and 13 Jbeta primers were used in PCR. TCRdb's copy holds only in-frame clones and misses some; the assay was immunoSEQ multiplex PCR. Of around 150,000 clones listed, roughly 70% are singletons. Sequenced material: PBMCs. The receptors originated from a man in his forties in good health and CMV-seronegative.

This chain uses TRBV4-1 with TRBJ2-2; D is possibly TRBD1 (5 bases). The CDR3 contains 15 residues. The germline CDR1 and CDR2 sequences are MGHRA and YSYEKL. The V end was cut by 4 bases, the J end by 7 bases, with 16 bases between. CDR3 in amino acids: CASSPRAPGNGELFF. CDR3 in DNA: TGCGCCAGCAGCCCCCGGGCCCCAGGGAACGGGGAGCTGTTTTTT.

V usage is TRBV21-1 and J usage is TRBJ2-7; the table's D call of TRBD2 was not tested on the DNA. TRBV21-1 is a known pseudogene. CDR3 length: 16 residues. The CDR3 DNA sequence: TGTGCCAGCAAAATTCTCTGGAGCGGGCCTTTCTACGAGCAGTACTTC. Translated, it gives CASKILWSGPFYEQYF.